What follows are 9 T cell receptor beta chains derived from one specimen sequenced in a study of cytomegalovirus exposure and HLA in healthy donors. PCR used 60 Vbeta primers and 13 Jbeta primers. Clones were read by immunoSEQ multiplex PCR, and TCRdb kept only the in-frame ones, dropping some. This table has some 70,000 clones, around three quarters appearing once. Sequenced material: PBMCs. These receptors were collected from a man between 18 and 29 years old in good health and CMV-seropositive.

In this sample, this clone turned up a few times. The chain's CDR3 is CAISERGQESYNEQFF. The CDR3 nucleotides are TGTGCCATCAGTGAGAGGGGACAGGAGTCCTACAATGAGCAGTTCTTC. This chain joins TRBV10-3 and TRBJ2-1, with 8 bases matching TRBD1. CDR1 and CDR2 from the germline V gene are ENHRY and SYGVKD. V shed 2 bases, J shed 1 base, and the junction held 4 bases outside the gene matches. The CDR3 extends over 16 amino acids.

V and J are TRBV21-1 and TRBJ2-3; the table names TRBD1, a call not compared with the DNA. TRBV21-1 is shown as a pseudogene. The CDR3 is 18 residues long. CDR3 region: CASSSGQGPLGLTDTQYF. DNA for the CDR3: TGTGCCAGCAGCAGCGGACAGGGCCCATTGGGCCTTACAGATACGCAGTATTTT.

CDR3 residues: CAWREGPGELFF. In nucleotides, the CDR3 is TGTGCCTGGAGGGAGGGTCCCGGGGAGCTGTTTTTT. The chain recombines TRBV30 with TRBJ2-2; D possibly corresponds to TRBD2 (6 bases). Trimming shortened V by 3 bases and J by 6 bases, and 8 bases separated the two germline ends. Germline V gene data show CDR1 as GTSNPN and CDR2 as SVGIG (reference sequence). CDR3 length: 12 residues.

The gene calls are TRBV29-1 and TRBJ1-4; a weak D match, TRBD1 (5 bases). V lost 1 base and J 8 bases, leaving 11 bases between the germline ends. The CDR3 spans 13 residues. Germline assignment: CDR1 SQVTM and CDR2 ANQGSEA. The CDR3 loop is CSVEVGGEEKLFF. For the CDR3, the DNA is TGCAGCGTTGAAGTCGGGGGGGAGGAAAAACTGTTTTTT.

This clone has a count of ten or more. This rearrangement joins TRBV6-6 to TRBJ1-5; D gene uncertain. Trimming shortened V by 0 bases and J by 6 bases, and 9 bases separated the two germline ends. This CDR3 spans 14 amino acids. Germline V gene lookup returns CDR1 MNHNY and CDR2 SVGAGI (reference sequence). The DNA of the CDR3 is TGTGCCAGCAGTTACTCCGCCAGCGGTCAGCCCCAGCATTTT. Translated, it gives CASSYSASGQPQHF.

The chain has TRBV4-1 and TRBJ2-1; 7 nucleotides align to TRBD2. V shed 0 bases, J shed 0 bases, and the junction held 5 bases outside the gene matches. This CDR3 has 17 amino acids. CDR1 and CDR2 from the germline V gene are MGHRA and YSYEKL. The CDR3 region has the DNA TGCGCCAGCAGCCAAGAGGGCGGGGGTTACTCCTACAATGAGCAGTTCTTC. Translating it yields CASSQEGGGYSYNEQFF.

The CDR3 reads CAWKGQGAGELFF. The CDR3 bases are TGTGCCTGGAAGGGGCAGGGGGCCGGGGAGCTGTTTTTT. J is TRBJ2-2 and V is TRBV30; 7 bases line up with TRBD1. V trimming: 4 bases; J trimming: 6 bases; junction bases outside the gene matches: 5. Germline V gene data show CDR1 as GTSNPN and CDR2 as SVGIG (reference sequence). The CDR3 totals 13 residues.

The J gene is TRBJ2-1, the V gene TRBV29-1; D might be TRBD2 (5 bases). With 2 bases removed from V and 9 bases from J, the gap between germline ends came to 14 bases. This CDR3 is 13 amino acids long. Germline CDR1 is SQVTM and CDR2 is ANQGSEA. The CDR3 loop is CSVEHQLRGEQFF. The CDR3 nucleotides read TGCAGCGTTGAACACCAGCTCCGGGGTGAGCAGTTCTTC.

This clone was seen a handful of times. V and J are TRBV6-5 and TRBJ2-5; D gene uncertain. This CDR3 spans 15 amino acids. Germline CDR1 MNHEY, CDR2 SVGAGI. The V and J ends lost 4 bases and 7 bases respectively, with 19 bases between them. CDR3 loop: CASSFYYSLASTQYF. In DNA, the CDR3 is TGTGCCAGCAGTTTTTACTATTCTCTGGCTTCGACCCAGTACTTC.